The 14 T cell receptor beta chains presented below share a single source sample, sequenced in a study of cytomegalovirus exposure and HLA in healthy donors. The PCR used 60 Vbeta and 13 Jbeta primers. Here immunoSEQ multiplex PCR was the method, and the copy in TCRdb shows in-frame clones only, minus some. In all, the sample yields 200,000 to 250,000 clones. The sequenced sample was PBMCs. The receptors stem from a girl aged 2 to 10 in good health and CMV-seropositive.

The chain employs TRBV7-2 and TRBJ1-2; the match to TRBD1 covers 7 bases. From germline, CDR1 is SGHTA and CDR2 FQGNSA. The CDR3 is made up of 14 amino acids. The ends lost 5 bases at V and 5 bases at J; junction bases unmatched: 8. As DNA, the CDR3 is TGTGCCAGCAGCCAAGGACAGGATTCATATGGCTACACCTTC. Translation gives CASSQGQDSYGYTF.

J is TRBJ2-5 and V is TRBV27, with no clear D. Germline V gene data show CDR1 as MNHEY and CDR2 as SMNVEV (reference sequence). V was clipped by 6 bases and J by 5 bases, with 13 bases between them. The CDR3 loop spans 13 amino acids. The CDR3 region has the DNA TGTGCCAGCAGCCCCCACGCCCGGGAGACCCAGTACTTC. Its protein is CASSPHARETQYF.

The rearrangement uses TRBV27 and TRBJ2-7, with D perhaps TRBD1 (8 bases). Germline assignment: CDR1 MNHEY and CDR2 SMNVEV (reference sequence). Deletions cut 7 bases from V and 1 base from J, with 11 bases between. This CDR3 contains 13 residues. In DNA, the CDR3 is TGTGCCAGCACACAGGGGGGGTCCTACGAGCAGTACTTC. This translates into CASTQGGSYEQYF.

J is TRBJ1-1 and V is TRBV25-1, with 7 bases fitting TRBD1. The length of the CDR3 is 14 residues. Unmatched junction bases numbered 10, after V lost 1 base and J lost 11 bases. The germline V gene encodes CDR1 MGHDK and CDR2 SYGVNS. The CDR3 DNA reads TGTGCCAGCAGTGAATGGAGAACAGGCAGGGGGGCTTTCTTT. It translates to CASSEWRTGRGAFF.

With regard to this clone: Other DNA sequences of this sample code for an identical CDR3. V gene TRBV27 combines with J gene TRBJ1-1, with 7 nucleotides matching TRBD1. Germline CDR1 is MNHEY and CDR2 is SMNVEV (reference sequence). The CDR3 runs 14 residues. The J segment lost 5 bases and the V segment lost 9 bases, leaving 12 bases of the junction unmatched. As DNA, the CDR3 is TGTGCCAGTATCAACATACGACAGGGTACTGAAGCTTTCTTT. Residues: CASINIRQGTEAFF.

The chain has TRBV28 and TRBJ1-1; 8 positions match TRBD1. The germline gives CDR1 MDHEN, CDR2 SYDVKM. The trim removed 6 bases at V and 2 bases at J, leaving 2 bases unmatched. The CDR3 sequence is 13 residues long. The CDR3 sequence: CASSRGQNTEAFF. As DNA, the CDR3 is TGTGCCAGCAGCAGGGGGCAAAACACTGAAGCTTTCTTT.

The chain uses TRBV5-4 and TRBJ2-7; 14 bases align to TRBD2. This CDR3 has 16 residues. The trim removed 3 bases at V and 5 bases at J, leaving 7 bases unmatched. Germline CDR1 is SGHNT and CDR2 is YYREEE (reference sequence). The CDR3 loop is CASSSGTSGSPHEQYF. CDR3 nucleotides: TGTGCCAGCAGCTCCGGGACTAGCGGGAGCCCCCACGAGCAGTACTTC.

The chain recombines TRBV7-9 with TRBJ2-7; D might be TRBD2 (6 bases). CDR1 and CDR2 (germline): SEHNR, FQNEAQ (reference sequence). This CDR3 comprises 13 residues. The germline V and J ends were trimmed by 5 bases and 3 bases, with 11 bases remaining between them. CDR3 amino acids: CASSPVGGYEQYF. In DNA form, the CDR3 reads TGTGCCAGCAGCCCTGTGGGGGGCTACGAGCAGTACTTC. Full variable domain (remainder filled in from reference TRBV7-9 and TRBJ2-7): DTGVSQNPRHKITKRGQNVTFRCDPISEHNRLYWYRQTLGQGPEFLTYFQNEAQLEKSRLLSDRFSAERPKGSFSTLEIQRTEQGDSAMYLCASSPVGGYEQYFGPGTRLTVT.

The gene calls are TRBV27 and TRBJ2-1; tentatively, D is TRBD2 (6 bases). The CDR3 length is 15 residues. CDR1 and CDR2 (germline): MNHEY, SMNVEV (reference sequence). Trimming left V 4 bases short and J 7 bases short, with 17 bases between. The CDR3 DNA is TGTGCCAGCAGTTCGGACGGTGGAGGGTCAAATGAGCAGTTCTTC. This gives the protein CASSSDGGGSNEQFF.

CDR3 coding DNA: TGTGCCATCAGTGACTCACTAAGACAGGACCCATACGAGCAGTACTTC. Its translation: CAISDSLRQDPYEQYF. This chain links TRBV10-3 with TRBJ2-7, with D possibly matching TRBD1 (6 bases). CDR1 and CDR2 from the germline V gene are ENHRY and SYGVKD. The V gene lost 3 bases and the J gene lost 4 bases, with 19 bases spanning the gap. The CDR3 extends over 16 amino acids.

The CDR3 spells CASSFGTANTEAFF. In DNA, the CDR3 is TGTGCCAGCAGTTTTGGGACAGCTAACACTGAAGCTTTCTTT. The chain carries TRBV27 and TRBJ1-1; TRBD1 matches at 7 bases. The CDR3 has 14 residues. V was clipped by 3 bases and J by 2 bases; unmatched bases: 3. Germline-derived CDR1 and CDR2 are MNHEY and SMNVEV (reference sequence).

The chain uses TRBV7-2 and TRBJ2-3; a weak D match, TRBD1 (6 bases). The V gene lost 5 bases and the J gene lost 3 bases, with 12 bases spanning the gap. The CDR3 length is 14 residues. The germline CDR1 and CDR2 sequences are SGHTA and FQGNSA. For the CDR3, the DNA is TGTGCCAGCAGCCGGGACACGGGAACAGATACGCAGTATTTT. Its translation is CASSRDTGTDTQYF.

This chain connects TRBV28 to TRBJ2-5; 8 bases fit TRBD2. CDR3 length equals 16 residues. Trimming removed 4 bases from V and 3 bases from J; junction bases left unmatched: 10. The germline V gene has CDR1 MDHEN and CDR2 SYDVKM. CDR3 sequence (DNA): TGTGCCAGCAGTTCACCTCCGGGTAGCGGGAAAGAGACCCAGTACTTC. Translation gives CASSSPPGSGKETQYF.

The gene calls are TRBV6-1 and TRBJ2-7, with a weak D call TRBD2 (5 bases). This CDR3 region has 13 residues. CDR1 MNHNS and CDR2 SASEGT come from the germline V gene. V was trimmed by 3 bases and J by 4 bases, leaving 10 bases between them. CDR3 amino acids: CASSDGSAYEQYF. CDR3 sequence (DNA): TGTGCCAGCAGTGATGGGAGCGCTTACGAGCAGTACTTC.